Each of the 19 T cell receptor beta chains below was sequenced from the same sample in a study of T cells expressing NK-cell markers. TCRdb re-called the 5' RACE reads; every CDR3 protein appears as one record, without DNA. This sample's table has fewer than 400,000 distinct CDR3 sequences. The sample comprised blood T cells: a sorted CD56 or NKG2C T cell subset, CD4+ or CD8+ T cells, or bulk PBMC T cells (not recorded which). These receptors all come from a woman aged 50 to 65 in good health.

The chain joins TRBV11-2 to TRBJ1-3; no DNA is available, so the TRBD1 call from TCRdb remains unchecked. Germline V gene data show CDR1 as SGHAT and CDR2 as FQNNGV. This CDR3 spans 14 amino acids. CDR3: CASSLDRAGNTIYF.

The V and J genes are TRBV7-8 and TRBJ2-5; TCRdb lists TRBD1, though no DNA is available to test this call. CDR3 size: 15 residues. Per germline, CDR1 SGHVS and CDR2 FQNEAQ. The CDR3 protein is CASSFTGSAAETQYF.

The genes are TRBV7-2 and TRBJ2-7; TCRdb designates TRBD2, a call that cannot be tested without DNA. The CDR3 loop spans 15 amino acids. Germline CDR1 and CDR2: SGHTA and FQGNSA. CDR3: CASSLGLAGSGEQYF.

V gene TRBV12-3 or TRBV12-4 combines with J gene TRBJ2-5; checking the TCRdb D call of TRBD2 is not possible without DNA. This CDR3 is built from 15 residues. The CDR3 loop is CASSLGSGPIETQYF.

The J gene is TRBJ2-7, the V gene TRBV29-1; TCRdb's D call of TRBD1 is untestable without DNA. The germline CDR1 and CDR2 sequences are SQVTM and ANQGSEA. The CDR3 is 15 residues long. The CDR3 spells CSVVLPGQGAYEQYF.

This chain joins TRBV14 and TRBJ2-7; as DNA is missing, the TRBD2 call by TCRdb cannot be tested. Germline loops: CDR1 SGHDN, CDR2 FVKESK. CDR3 size: 18 residues. CDR3 sequence reads: CASSVQVPGLAADYEQYF.

V is TRBV6-4 and J is TRBJ2-1; TCRdb proposes TRBD1, but this gene call is untestable without DNA. The CDR3 consists of 15 residues. Looked up from germline, CDR1 is MRHNA and CDR2 is SNTAGT. CDR3 in amino acids: CASSDTPGPYNEQFF.

This chain uses TRBV7-9 with TRBJ2-3. There are 15 residues in the CDR3. The V gene's germline CDR1 is SEHNR and CDR2 FQNEAQ (reference sequence). The chain's CDR3 is CASRSAAASTDTQYF.

J is TRBJ2-6 and V is TRBV5-6; the D gene TCRdb calls, TRBD1, cannot be checked with no DNA. CDR3 length: 16 amino acids. Germline assignment: CDR1 SGHDT and CDR2 YYEEEE. The CDR3 sequence: CASREAGTGGANVLTF.

This CDR3 reads CASSLGEPDNEQFF. V gene TRBV7-9 combines with J gene TRBJ2-1. The germline V gene has CDR1 SEHNR and CDR2 FQNEAQ (reference sequence). The CDR3 consists of 14 residues.

The chain recombines TRBV7-9 with TRBJ2-3; TCRdb lists TRBD2, though no DNA is available to test this call. CDR1 and CDR2 (germline): SEHNR, FQNEAQ (reference sequence). The CDR3 contains 21 residues. CDR3 sequence reads: CASSLRSGSGRWDSRTDTQYF.

This chain connects TRBV6-5 to TRBJ2-5. The CDR3 covers 12 residues. Germline CDR1 is MNHEY and CDR2 is SVGAGI. This CDR3 reads CASSARRETQYF.

CDR3 amino acids: CASSLEFAGGPQYNEQFF. The genes are TRBV5-6 and TRBJ2-1; TCRdb lists TRBD2, though no DNA is available to test this call. The germline CDR1 and CDR2 sequences are SGHDT and YYEEEE. This CDR3 region has 18 residues. Full variable domain (missing parts from reference TRBV5-6 and TRBJ2-1): DAGVTQSPTHLIKTRGQQVTLRCSPKSGHDTVSWYQQALGQGPQFIFQYYEEEERQRGNFPDRFSGHQFPNYSSELNVNALLLGDSALYLCASSLEFAGGPQYNEQFFGPGTRLTVL.

CDR3 in amino acids: CSGSGSGTEAFF. The rearrangement uses TRBV29-1 and TRBJ1-1. This CDR3 is 12 amino acids long. From germline, CDR1 is SQVTM and CDR2 ANQGSEA. The whole variable domain, filled in from reference TRBV29-1 and TRBJ1-1, reads SAVISQKPSRDICQRGTSLTIQCQVDSQVTMMFWYRQQPGQSLTLIATANQGSEATYESGFVIDKFPISRPNLTFSTLTVSNMSPEDSSIYLCSGSGSGTEAFFGQGTRLTVV.

The J gene is TRBJ2-5, the V gene TRBV7-9; TCRdb names TRBD1, which stays unverified in the absence of DNA. Germline values: CDR1 SEHNR, CDR2 FQNEAQ (reference sequence). The CDR3 spans 16 residues. CDR3 sequence reads: CASSPATGGGRETQYF.

The CDR3 here is CSANPVGSGRVQYF. J is TRBJ2-5 and V is TRBV20-1; TCRdb lists TRBD2, though no DNA is available to test this call. Germline CDR1 DFQATT, CDR2 SNEGSKA (reference sequence). This CDR3 comprises 14 residues.

The chain couples TRBV24-1 to TRBJ2-2. The CDR3 runs to 16 residues. Germline assignment: CDR1 KGHDR and CDR2 SFDVKD. The CDR3 is CATSDSPWGNTGELFF.

The V and J genes are TRBV20-1 and TRBJ1-5; the TCRdb call, TRBD1, lacks DNA for checking. CDR1 and CDR2 (germline): DFQATT, SNEGSKA (reference sequence). The CDR3 sequence is 14 residues long. CDR3 sequence: CSARAGQGRRPQHF.

V and J are TRBV29-1 and TRBJ2-5; TCRdb calls TRBD1, which cannot be checked without DNA. The CDR3 spans 11 residues. From germline, CDR1 is SQVTM and CDR2 ANQGSEA. The CDR3 loop is CSPRWGETQYF.